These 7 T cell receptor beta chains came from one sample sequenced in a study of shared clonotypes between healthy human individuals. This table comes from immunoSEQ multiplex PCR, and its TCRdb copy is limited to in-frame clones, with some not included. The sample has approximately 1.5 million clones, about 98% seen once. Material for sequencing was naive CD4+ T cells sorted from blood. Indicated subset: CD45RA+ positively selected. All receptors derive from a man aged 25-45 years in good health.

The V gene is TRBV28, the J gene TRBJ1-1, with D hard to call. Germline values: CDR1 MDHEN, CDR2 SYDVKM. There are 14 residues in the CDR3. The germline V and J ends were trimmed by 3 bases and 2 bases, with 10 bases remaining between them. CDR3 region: CASSLGLSNTEAFF. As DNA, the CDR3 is TGTGCCAGCAGTTTGGGCCTTTCTAACACTGAAGCTTTCTTT. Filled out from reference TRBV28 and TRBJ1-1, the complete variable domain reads DVKVTQSSRYLVKRTGEKVFLECVQDMDHENMFWYRQDPGLGLRLIYFSYDVKMKEKGDIPEGYSVSREKKERFSLILESASTNQTSMYLCASSLGLSNTEAFFGQGTRLTVV.

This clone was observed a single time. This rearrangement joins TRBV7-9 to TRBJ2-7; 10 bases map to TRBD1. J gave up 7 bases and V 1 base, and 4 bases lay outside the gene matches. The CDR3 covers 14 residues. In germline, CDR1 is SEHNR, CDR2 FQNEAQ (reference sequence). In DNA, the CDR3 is TGTGCCAGCAGCTTAGGTGGGACAGGGGTGGAGCAGTACTTC. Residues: CASSLGGTGVEQYF.

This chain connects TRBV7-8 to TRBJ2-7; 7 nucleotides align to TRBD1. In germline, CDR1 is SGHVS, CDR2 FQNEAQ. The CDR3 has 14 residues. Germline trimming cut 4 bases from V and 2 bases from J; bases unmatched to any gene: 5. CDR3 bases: TGTGCCAGCAGCTCGACGGACAGGACCTACGAGCAGTACTTC. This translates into CASSSTDRTYEQYF.

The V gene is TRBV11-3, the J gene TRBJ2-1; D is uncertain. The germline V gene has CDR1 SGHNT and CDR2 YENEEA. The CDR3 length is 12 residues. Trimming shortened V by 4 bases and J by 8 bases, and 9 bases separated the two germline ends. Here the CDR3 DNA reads TGTGCCAGCAGCTCATCAGGCGATGAGCAGTTCTTC. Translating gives CASSSSGDEQFF. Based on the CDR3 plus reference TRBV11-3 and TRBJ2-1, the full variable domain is EAGVVQSPRYKIIEKKQPVAFWCNPISGHNTLYWYLQNLGQGPELLIRYENEEAVDDSQLPKDRFSAERLKGVDSTLKIQPAELGDSAVYLCASSSSGDEQFFGPGTRLTVL.

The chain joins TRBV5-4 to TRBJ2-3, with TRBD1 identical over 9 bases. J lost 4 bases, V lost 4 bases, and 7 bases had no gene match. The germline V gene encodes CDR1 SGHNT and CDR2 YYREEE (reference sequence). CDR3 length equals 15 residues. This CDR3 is CASSLQGQGADTQYF. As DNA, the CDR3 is TGTGCCAGCAGCCTCCAGGGACAGGGCGCAGATACGCAGTATTTT.

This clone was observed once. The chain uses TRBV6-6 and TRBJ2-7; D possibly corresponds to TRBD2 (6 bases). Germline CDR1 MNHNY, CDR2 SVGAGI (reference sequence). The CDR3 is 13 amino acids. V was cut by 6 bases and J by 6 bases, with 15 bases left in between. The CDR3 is CASSSGLGGEQYF. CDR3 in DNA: TGTGCCAGCAGCTCGGGACTCGGCGGCGAGCAGTACTTC.

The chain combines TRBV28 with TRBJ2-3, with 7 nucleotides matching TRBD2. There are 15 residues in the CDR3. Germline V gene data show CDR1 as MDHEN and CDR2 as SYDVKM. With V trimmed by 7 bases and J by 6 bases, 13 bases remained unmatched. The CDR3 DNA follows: TGTGCCAGCACCCCTCCCTCTAGCGGCGGGGATACGCAGTATTTT. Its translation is CASTPPSSGGDTQYF.